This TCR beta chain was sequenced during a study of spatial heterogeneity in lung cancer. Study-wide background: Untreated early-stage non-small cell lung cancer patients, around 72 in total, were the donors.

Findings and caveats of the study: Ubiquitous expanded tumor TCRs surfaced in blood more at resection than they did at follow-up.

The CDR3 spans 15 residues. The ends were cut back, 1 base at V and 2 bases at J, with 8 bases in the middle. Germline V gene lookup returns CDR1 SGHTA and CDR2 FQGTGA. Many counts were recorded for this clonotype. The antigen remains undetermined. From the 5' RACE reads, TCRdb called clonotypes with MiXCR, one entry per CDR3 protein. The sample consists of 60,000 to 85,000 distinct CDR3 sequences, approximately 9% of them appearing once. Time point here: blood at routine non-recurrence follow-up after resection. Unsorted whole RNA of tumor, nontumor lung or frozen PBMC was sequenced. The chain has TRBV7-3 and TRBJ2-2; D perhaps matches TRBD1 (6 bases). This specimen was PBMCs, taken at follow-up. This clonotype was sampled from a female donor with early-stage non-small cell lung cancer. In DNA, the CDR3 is TGTGCCAGCAGCTTAAGCAGGGGCAACACCGGGGAGCTGTTTTTT. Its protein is CASSLSRGNTGELFF.